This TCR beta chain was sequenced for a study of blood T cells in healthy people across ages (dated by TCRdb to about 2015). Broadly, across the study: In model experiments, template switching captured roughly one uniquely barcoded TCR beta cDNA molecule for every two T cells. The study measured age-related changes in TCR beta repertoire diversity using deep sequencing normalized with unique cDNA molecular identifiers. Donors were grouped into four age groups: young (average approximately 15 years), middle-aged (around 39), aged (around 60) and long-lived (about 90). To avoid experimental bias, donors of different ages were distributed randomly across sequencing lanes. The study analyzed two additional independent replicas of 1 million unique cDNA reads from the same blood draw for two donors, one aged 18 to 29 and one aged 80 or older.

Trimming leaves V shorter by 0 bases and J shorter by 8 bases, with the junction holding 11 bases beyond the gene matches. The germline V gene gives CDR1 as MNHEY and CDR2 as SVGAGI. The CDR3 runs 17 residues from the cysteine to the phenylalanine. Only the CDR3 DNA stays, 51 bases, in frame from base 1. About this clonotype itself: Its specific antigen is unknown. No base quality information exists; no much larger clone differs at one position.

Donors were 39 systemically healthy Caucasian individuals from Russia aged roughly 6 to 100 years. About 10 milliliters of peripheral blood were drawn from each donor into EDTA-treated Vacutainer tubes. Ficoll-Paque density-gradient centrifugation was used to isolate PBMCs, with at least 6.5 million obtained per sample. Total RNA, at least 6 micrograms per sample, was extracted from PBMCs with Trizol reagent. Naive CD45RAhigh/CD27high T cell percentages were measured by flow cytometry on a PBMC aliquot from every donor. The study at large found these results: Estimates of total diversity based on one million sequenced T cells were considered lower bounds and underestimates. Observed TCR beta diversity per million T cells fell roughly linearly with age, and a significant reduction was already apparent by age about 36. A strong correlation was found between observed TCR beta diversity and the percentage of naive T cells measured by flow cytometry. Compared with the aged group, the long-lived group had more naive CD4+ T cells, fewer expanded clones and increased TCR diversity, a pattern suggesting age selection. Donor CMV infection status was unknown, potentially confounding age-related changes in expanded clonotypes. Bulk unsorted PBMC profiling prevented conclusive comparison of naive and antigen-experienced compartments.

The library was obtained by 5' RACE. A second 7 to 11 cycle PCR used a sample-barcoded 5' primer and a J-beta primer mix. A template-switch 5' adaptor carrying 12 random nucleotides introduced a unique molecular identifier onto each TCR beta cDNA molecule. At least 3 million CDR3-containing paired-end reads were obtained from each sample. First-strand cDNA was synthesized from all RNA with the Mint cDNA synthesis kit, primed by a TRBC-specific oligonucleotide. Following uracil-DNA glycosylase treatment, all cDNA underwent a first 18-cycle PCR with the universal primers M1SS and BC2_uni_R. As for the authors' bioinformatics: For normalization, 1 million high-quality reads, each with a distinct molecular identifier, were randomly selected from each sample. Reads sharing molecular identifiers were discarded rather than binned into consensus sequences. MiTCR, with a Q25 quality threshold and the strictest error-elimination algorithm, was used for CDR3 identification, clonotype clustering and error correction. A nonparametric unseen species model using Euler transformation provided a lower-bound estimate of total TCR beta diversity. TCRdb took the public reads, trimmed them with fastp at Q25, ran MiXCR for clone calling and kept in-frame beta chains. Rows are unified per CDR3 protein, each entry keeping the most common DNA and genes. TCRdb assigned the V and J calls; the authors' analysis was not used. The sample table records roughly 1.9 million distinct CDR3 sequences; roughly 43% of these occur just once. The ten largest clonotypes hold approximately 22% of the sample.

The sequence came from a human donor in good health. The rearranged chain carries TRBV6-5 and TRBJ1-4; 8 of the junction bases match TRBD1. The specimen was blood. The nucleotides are TGTGCCAGCAGTTACTCTCCCTTAACAGGGGGTCGGGAAAAACTGTTTTTT. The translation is CASSYSPLTGGREKLFF.